This TCR beta chain was found in a study of blood T cell repertoires in COVID-19. Germline V lookup: CDR1 SQVTM, CDR2 ANQGSEA. Deletions cut 7 bases from V and 3 bases from J, with 18 bases between. The CDR3 loop spans 14 amino acids. As handled by the study authors: Estimated nucleated cell counts came from reference gene primer amplification. The data were produced by immunoSEQ multiplex PCR, yet TCRdb's version contains in-frame clones alone and is incomplete. V and J calls and clone size are those listed in that table; D and trimming were worked out from the DNA. This table holds 450,000 to 600,000 clones, 75% to 90% found once. Donors in Cohort 3 counted as recovered after two negative PCRs, clearance, or symptom resolution.

The rearrangement joins TRBV29-1 to TRBJ2-5; D possibly corresponds to TRBD2 (5 bases). The sequenced sample consisted of PBMCs or T cells enriched from blood (not recorded which). This TCR derives from a woman aged 18-29 years who had recovered from COVID-19. This CDR3 is CSGGGGLNEETQYF. CDR3 nucleotide sequence: TGCAGCGGCGGCGGCGGACTTAACGAAGAGACCCAGTACTTC.